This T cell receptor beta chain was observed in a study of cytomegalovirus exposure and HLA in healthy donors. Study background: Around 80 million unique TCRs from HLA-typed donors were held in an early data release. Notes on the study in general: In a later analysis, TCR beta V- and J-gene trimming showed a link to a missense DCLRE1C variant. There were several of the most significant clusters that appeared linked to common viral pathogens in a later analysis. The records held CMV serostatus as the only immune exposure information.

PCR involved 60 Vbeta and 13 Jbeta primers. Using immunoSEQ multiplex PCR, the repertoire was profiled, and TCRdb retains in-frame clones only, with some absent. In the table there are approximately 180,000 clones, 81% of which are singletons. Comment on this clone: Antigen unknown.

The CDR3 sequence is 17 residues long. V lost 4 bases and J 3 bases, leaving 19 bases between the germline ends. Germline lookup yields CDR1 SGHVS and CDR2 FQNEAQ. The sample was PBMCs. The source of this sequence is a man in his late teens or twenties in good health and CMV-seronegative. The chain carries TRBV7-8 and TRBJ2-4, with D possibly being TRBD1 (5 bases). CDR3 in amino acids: CASSSVRRGKVKNIQYF. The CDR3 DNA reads TGTGCCAGCAGCTCAGTAAGAAGGGGCAAGGTCAAAAACATTCAGTACTTC.